This TCR beta chain was sequenced during a study of T cell responses to AZD1222 COVID-19 vaccine. Profiling relied on immunoSEQ multiplex PCR, and the TCRdb table lists in-frame clones only, not all of them. The sample holds around 140,000 clones, roughly 90% seen once. The germline V and J ends were trimmed by 7 bases and 2 bases, with 15 bases remaining between them. CDR1 and CDR2 from the germline V gene are SGDLS and YYNGEE. This CDR3 comprises 14 residues. The TCR comes from an adult in good health. The chain carries TRBV9 and TRBJ2-5, with D possibly being TRBD2 (6 bases). This specimen consisted of peripheral blood, obtained on day 0 of AZD1222 vaccination. In nucleotides, the CDR3 is TGTGCCAGCTCTATGGCGGGGAGTCAAGAGACCCAGTACTTC. It specifies CASSMAGSQETQYF.